One sample yielded the 19 T cell receptor beta chains listed below, sequenced in a study of blood T cell repertoires in COVID-19. Produced via immunoSEQ multiplex PCR; TCRdb's table is partial and in-frame only. Of approximately 25,000 clones in the sample, approximately 80% were seen once. The specimen sequenced was peripheral blood. These receptors all stem from a woman in her 70s with COVID-19, enrolled during active disease.

This clone was seen only once. The chain couples TRBV4-2 to TRBJ2-1; 11 bases align to TRBD2. CDR1 LGHNA and CDR2 YNFKEQ come from the germline V gene. This CDR3 spans 17 amino acids. J gave up 4 bases and V 3 bases, and 8 bases lay outside the gene matches. The CDR3 reads CASSQISGRVAYNEQFF. In nucleotides, the CDR3 is TGTGCCAGCAGCCAGATTAGCGGGAGGGTGGCATACAATGAGCAGTTCTTC.

The chain carries TRBV5-1 and TRBJ2-5; 7 positions agree with TRBD1. Looked up from germline, CDR1 is SGHRS and CDR2 is YFSETQ. The CDR3 runs to 15 residues. V was pared by 3 bases and J by 0 bases, with 5 bases of the junction left unmatched. The CDR3 nucleotides are TGCGCCAGCAGCTCGGACAGGCCCTACCAAGAGACCCAGTACTTC. It specifies CASSSDRPYQETQYF.

The genes are TRBV5-1 and TRBJ2-2; TRBD2 matches at 7 bases. Germline V lookup: CDR1 SGHRS, CDR2 YFSETQ. CDR3 length equals 17 residues. The V segment lost 1 base and the J segment 6 bases; nucleotides outside the gene matches: 12. CDR3 in amino acids: CASSLSPTSATSGELFF. The CDR3 DNA follows: TGCGCCAGCAGCTTGTCCCCTACTAGCGCAACGTCCGGGGAGCTGTTTTTT.

CDR3 nucleotide sequence: TGTGCCAGCAGTGCCTGGGGACAGATGACTGGAAACACCATATATTTT. It codes for CASSAWGQMTGNTIYF. V and J are TRBV6-2 or TRBV6-3 and TRBJ1-3; 7 bases line up with TRBD1. V lost 5 bases and J lost 2; bases outside the gene matches: 9. Per germline, CDR1 MNHEY and CDR2 SVGEGT. The CDR3 contains 16 residues.

The chain couples TRBV2 to TRBJ1-3; 9 nucleotides line up with TRBD1. Germline trimming cut 6 bases from V and 4 bases from J; bases unmatched to any gene: 4. This CDR3 comprises 14 residues. Germline loops: CDR1 SNHLY, CDR2 FYNNEI. As DNA, the CDR3 is TGTGCCAGCAGGGACAGGGGAGCCGGAAACACCATATATTTT. Translating gives CASRDRGAGNTIYF. The full variable domain, its missing parts supplied by reference TRBV2 and TRBJ1-3, is EPEVTQTPSHQVTQMGQEVILRCVPISNHLYFYWYRQILGQKVEFLVSFYNNEISEKSEIFDDQFSVERPDGSNFTLKIRSTKLEDSAMYFCASRDRGAGNTIYFGEGSWLTVV.

V gene TRBV5-1 combines with J gene TRBJ2-7; D is perhaps TRBD1 (5 bases). The length of the CDR3 is 16 residues. In germline, CDR1 is SGHRS, CDR2 YFSETQ. V was clipped by 0 bases and J by 2 bases, with 15 bases between them. The CDR3 is CASSLEGGAGPYEQYV. The CDR3 nucleotides are TGCGCCAGCAGCTTGGAGGGTGGGGCAGGACCCTACGAGCAGTACGTC.

This clone was found a few times. V gene TRBV19 combines with J gene TRBJ1-6; D gene unclear. There are 13 residues in the CDR3. CDR1 is LNHDA, CDR2 SQIVND, per germline (reference sequence). V was shortened by 7 bases and J by 7 bases, with 11 bases between the two germline ends. The CDR3 sequence: CASKEAKNSPLHF. The CDR3 DNA reads as TGTGCCAGTAAGGAGGCGAAGAATTCACCCCTCCACTTT.

This chain uses TRBV6-5 with TRBJ2-2; D uncertain. Germline V gene lookup returns CDR1 MNHEY and CDR2 SVGAGI. V was shortened by 8 bases and J by 6 bases, with 13 bases between the two germline ends. CDR3 length: 13 amino acids. CDR3: CASRPNEAGELFF. Here the CDR3 DNA reads TGTGCCAGCCGCCCAAATGAGGCCGGGGAGCTGTTTTTT.

V usage is TRBV10-3 and J usage is TRBJ2-7; possible D gene TRBD2, 5 bases. The CDR3 spans 13 residues. Trimming shortened V by 5 bases and J by 0 bases, and 8 bases separated the two germline ends. Germline V gene sequence: CDR1 ENHRY, CDR2 SYGVKD. In DNA form, the CDR3 reads TGTGCCATCAGTCCTACTAGCTCCTACGAGCAGTACGTC. Translated, it gives CAISPTSSYEQYV.

This chain uses TRBV24-1 with TRBJ1-2, with 7 bases matching TRBD1. The length of the CDR3 is 13 residues. V gave up 4 bases and J gave up 5 bases; unmatched junction bases: 3. Per the germline V gene, CDR1 is KGHDR and CDR2 is SFDVKD. CDR3 DNA: TGTGCCACCAGTGAGCGCAGGGGGTATGGCTACACCTTC. Protein sequence: CATSERRGYGYTF.

This rearrangement joins TRBV3-1 (or the pseudogene TRBV3-2) to TRBJ2-3; weak D call: TRBD2 (5 bases). The length of the CDR3 is 16 residues. Trimming stripped 0 bases from V and 6 bases from J, with 16 bases between. CDR1 and CDR2 (germline): LGHDT, YNNKEL (reference sequence). CDR3 DNA: TGTGCCAGCAGCCAAGATCCCGGCCGGGGTTCTGATACGCAGTATTTT. It is translated as CASSQDPGRGSDTQYF.

This chain joins TRBV9 and TRBJ2-2; 7 nucleotides align to TRBD2. J was trimmed by 4 bases and V by 2 bases; bases with no gene match: 5. The CDR3 spans 15 residues. CDR1 and CDR2 from the germline V gene are SGDLS and YYNGEE. DNA for the CDR3: TGTGCCAGCAGCGTGGAAGCGGGGACCACCGGGGAGCTGTTTTTT. It specifies CASSVEAGTTGELFF.

The chain combines TRBV7-6 with TRBJ1-3; possibly TRBD1 for D (5 bases). CDR1 is SGHVS and CDR2 is FNYEAQ in the germline V gene. Trimming cost V 1 base and J 0 bases, with 10 bases left between them. CDR3 length: 16 residues. The CDR3 loop is CASSLGQGLSGNTIYF. The CDR3 DNA reads TGTGCCAGCAGCTTAGGGCAGGGCCTCTCTGGAAACACCATATATTTT.

The chain links TRBV19 to TRBJ2-5; 14 nucleotides align to TRBD2. Trimming took 5 bases from V and 5 from J; bases not matched to a gene: 7. The CDR3 is 16 amino acids. Germline-derived CDR1 and CDR2 are LNHDA and SQIVND (reference sequence). The CDR3 protein is CASSPGTSGSWETQYF. CDR3 in DNA: TGTGCCAGTAGTCCGGGGACTAGCGGGAGTTGGGAGACCCAGTACTTC.

The V call is TRBV20-1, the J call TRBJ2-7; D is ambiguous. This CDR3 has 13 residues. Germline loops: CDR1 DFQATT, CDR2 SNEGSKA (reference sequence). Trimming removed 3 bases from V and 1 base from J, with 10 bases in between. The CDR3 is CSASGSGSYEQYF. In DNA form, the CDR3 reads TGCAGTGCTAGTGGGTCCGGGTCCTACGAGCAGTACTTC.

In its sample, this clone was seen a few times. The chain recombines TRBV10-3 with TRBJ2-7, with a tentative D call TRBD1 (5 bases). Germline V gives CDR1 ENHRY, CDR2 SYGVKD. The CDR3 runs 13 residues. The ends were cut back, 2 bases at V and 0 bases at J, with 5 bases in the middle. CDR3 residues: CAISEGHSYEQYF. In nucleotides, the CDR3 is TGTGCCATCAGTGAGGGACACTCCTACGAGCAGTACTTC.

V usage is TRBV6-1 and J usage is TRBJ2-7, with TRBD2 identical over 8 bases. Losses at the gene ends were 3 bases for V and 0 bases for J; bases not matched to a gene: 4. Germline assignment: CDR1 MNHNS and CDR2 SASEGT. The CDR3 is 15 residues long. CDR3 loop: CASSELAGLSYEQYV. The DNA for the CDR3 is TGTGCCAGCAGTGAGCTAGCGGGCCTCTCCTACGAGCAGTACGTC.

This clone was seen only a few times. V gene TRBV13 combines with J gene TRBJ1-2; no definite D call. The CDR3 sequence is 11 residues long. V lost 1 base to trimming and J lost 8 bases, with 5 bases between them. CDR1 is PRHDT, CDR2 FYEKMQ, per germline (reference sequence). CDR3 in DNA: TGTGCCAGCAGCTTAGACTGGGGCTACACCTTC. Its protein product is CASSLDWGYTF.

This sequence joins TRBV6-5 and TRBJ2-7, with 9 bases that match TRBD1. This CDR3 has 13 amino acids. Germline V gene sequence: CDR1 MNHEY, CDR2 SVGAGI. Trimming at V came to 6 bases and at J to 6 bases, leaving 6 bases not matched to a gene. DNA for the CDR3: TGTGCCAGCAGGCGGACAGGGGAAGGCGAGCAGTACGTC. Protein: CASRRTGEGEQYV.